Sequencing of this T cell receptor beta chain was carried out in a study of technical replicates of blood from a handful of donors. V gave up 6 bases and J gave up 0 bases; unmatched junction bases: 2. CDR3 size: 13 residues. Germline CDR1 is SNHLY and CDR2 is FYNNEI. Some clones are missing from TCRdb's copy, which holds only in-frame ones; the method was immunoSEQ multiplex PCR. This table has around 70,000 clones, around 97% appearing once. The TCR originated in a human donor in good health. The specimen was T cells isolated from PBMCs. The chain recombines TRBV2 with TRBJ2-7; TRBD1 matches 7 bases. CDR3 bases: TGTGCCAGCAGACGGGACAGCTCCTACGAGCAGTACTTC. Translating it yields CASRRDSSYEQYF.